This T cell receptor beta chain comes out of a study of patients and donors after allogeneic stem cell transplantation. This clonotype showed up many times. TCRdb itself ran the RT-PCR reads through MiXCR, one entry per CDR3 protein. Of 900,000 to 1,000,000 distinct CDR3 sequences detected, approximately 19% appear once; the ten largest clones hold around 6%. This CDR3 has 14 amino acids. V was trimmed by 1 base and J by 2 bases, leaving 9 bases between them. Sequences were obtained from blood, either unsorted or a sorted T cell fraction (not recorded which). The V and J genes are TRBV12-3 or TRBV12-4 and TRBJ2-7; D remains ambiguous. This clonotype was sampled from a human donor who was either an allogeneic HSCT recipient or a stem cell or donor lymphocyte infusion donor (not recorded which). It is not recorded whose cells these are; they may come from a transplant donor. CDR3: CASSLGHHTYEQYF. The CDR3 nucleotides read TGTGCCAGCAGTTTAGGTCATCATACCTACGAGCAGTACTTC.